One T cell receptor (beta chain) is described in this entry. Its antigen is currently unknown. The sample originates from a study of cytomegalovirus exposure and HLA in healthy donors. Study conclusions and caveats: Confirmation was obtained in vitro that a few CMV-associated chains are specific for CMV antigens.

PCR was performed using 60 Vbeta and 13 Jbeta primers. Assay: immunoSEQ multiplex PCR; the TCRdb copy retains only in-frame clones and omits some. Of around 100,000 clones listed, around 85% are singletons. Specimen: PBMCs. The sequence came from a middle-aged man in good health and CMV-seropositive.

CDR3 region: CASRPGDSYEQYF. The CDR3 region has the DNA TGCGCCAGCAGACCAGGGGACTCCTACGAGCAGTACTTC. The chain carries TRBV5-1 and TRBJ2-7, with D tentatively TRBD1 (6 bases). Looked up from germline, CDR1 is SGHRS and CDR2 is YFSETQ. The CDR3 covers 13 residues. V gave up 5 bases and J gave up 0 bases, with 9 bases separating them.